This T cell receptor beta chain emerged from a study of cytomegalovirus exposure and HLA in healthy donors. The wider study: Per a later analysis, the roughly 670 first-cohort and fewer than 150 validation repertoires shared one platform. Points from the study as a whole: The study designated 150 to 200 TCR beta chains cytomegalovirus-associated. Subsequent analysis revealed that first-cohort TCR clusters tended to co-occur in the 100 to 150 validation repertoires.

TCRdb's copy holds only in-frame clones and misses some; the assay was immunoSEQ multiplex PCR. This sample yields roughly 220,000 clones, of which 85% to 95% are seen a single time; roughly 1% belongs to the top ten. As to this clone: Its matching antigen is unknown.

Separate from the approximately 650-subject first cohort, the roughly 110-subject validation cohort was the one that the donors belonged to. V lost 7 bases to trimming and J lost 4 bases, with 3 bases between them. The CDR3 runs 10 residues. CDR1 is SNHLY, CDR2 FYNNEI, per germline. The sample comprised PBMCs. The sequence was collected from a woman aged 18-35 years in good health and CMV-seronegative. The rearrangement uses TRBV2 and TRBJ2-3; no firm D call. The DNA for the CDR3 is TGTGCCAGCACCGCAGATACGCAGTATTTT. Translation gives CASTADTQYF.